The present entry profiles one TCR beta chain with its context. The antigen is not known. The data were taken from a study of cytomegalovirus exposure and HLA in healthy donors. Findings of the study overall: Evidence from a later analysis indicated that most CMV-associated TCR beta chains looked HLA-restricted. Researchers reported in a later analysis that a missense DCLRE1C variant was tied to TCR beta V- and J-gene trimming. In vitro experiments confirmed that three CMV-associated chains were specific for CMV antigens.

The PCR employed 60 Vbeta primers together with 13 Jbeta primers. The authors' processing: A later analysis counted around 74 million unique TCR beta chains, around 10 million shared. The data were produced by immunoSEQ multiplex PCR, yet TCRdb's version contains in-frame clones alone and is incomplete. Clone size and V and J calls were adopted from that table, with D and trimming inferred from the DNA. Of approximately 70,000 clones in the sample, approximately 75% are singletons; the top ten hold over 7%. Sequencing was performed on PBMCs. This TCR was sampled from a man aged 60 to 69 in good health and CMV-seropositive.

The CDR3 DNA reads TGTGCCAGCAGCTTAGTTGCCGGCTACGAGCAGTACTTC. It specifies CASSLVAGYEQYF. This rearrangement joins TRBV7-2 to TRBJ2-7; D unclear. The CDR3 is made up of 13 amino acids. The V gene lost 1 base and the J gene lost 3 bases, with 7 bases spanning the gap. Germline CDR1 and CDR2: SGHTA and FQGNSA.